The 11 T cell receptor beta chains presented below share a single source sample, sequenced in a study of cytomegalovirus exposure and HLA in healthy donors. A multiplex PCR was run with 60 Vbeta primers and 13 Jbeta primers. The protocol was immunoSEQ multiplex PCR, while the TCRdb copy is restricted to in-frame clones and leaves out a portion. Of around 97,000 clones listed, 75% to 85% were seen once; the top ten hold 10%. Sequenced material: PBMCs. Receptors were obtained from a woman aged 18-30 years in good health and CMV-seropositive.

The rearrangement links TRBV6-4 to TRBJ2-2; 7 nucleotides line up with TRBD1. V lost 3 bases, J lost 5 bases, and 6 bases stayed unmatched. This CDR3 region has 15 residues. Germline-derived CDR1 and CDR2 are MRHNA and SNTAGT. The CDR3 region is CASSEVQGETGELFF. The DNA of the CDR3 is TGTGCCAGCAGTGAGGTCCAGGGGGAGACCGGGGAGCTGTTTTTT.

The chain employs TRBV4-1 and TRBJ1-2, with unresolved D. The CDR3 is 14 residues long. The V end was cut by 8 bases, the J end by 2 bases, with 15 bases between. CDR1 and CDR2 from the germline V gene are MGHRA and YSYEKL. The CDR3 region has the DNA TGCGCCAGCTTCTCTTGGGCAGCCAACTATGGCTACACCTTC. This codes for CASFSWAANYGYTF.

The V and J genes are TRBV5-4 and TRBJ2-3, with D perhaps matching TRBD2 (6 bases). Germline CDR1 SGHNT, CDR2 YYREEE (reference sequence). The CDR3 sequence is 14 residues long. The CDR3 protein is CAYLAHGGADTQYF. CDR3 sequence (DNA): TGTGCTTATCTAGCCCACGGGGGAGCGGATACGCAGTATTTT.

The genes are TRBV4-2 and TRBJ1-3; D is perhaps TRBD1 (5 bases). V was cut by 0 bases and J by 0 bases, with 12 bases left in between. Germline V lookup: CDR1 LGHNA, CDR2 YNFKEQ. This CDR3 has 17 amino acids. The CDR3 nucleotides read TGTGCCAGCAGCCAAGATTGGGGCCAGGGCTCTGGAAACACCATATATTTT. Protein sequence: CASSQDWGQGSGNTIYF.

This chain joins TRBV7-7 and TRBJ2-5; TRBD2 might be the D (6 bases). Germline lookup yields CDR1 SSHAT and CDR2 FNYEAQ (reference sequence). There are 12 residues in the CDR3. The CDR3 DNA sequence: TGTGCTAGCGGCCCGCTAGAAGAGACCCAGTACTTC. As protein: CASGPLEETQYF.

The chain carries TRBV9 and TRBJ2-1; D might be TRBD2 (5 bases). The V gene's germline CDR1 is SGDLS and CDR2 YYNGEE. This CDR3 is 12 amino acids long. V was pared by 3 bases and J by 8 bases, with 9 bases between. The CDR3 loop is CASSGRWDEQFF. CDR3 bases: TGTGCCAGCAGCGGGAGGTGGGATGAGCAGTTCTTC.

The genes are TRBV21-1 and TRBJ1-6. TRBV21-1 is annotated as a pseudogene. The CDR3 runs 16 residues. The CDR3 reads CASSWRWRSYNSPLHF. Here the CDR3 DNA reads TGTGCCAGCAGCTGGAGGTGGAGAAGTTATAATTCACCCCTCCACTTT.

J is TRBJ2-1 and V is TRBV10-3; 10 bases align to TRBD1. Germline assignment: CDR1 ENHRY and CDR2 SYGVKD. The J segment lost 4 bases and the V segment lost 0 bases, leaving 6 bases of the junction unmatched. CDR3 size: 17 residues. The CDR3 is CAISESVVGQGYNEQFF. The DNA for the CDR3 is TGTGCCATCAGTGAGTCGGTTGTGGGACAGGGGTACAATGAGCAGTTCTTC.

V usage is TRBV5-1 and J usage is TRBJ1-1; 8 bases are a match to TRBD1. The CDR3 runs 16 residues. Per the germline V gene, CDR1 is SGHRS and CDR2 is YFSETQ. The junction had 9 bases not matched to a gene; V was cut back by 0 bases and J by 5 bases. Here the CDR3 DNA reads TGCGCCAGCAGCTTGGGCAGGGGGCCCGAGAGGACTGAAGCTTTCTTT. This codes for CASSLGRGPERTEAFF.

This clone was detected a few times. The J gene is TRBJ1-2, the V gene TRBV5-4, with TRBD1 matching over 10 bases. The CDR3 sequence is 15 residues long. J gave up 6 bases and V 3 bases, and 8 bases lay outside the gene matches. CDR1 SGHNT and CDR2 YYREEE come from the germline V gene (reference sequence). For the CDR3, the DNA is TGTGCCAGCAGCTCCCGGGACAGGGGTCCTGATGGCTACACCTTC. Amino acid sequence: CASSSRDRGPDGYTF.

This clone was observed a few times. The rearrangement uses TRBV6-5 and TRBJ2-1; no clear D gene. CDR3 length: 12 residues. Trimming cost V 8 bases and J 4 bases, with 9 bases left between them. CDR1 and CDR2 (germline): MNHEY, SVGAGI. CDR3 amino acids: CASLSTYNEQFF. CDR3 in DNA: TGTGCCAGCCTGTCAACATACAATGAGCAGTTCTTC.